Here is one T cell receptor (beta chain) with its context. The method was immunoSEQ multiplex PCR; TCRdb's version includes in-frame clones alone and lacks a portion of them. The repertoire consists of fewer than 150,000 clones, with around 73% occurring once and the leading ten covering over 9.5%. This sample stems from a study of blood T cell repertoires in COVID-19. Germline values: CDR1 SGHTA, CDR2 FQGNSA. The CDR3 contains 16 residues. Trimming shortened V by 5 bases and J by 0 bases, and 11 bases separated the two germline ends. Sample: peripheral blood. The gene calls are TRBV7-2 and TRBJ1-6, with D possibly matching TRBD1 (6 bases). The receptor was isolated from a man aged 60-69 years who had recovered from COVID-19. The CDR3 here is CASSPGQSSYNSPLHF. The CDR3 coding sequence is TGTGCCAGCAGCCCCGGACAGAGCTCCTATAATTCACCCCTCCACTTT.